The 20 T cell receptor beta chains below were found in one sample sequenced in a study of T cell responses to AZD1222 COVID-19 vaccine. This table comes from immunoSEQ multiplex PCR, and its TCRdb copy is limited to in-frame clones, with some not included. The sample records over 150,000 clones, roughly 93% being singletons. The source was peripheral blood, collected 28 days after the second dose of the MenACWY control vaccine. The receptor source for this set is an adult who received the MenACWY meningococcal vaccine as a control.

The chain carries TRBV18 and TRBJ1-2; a possible D gene is TRBD1 (6 bases). There are 15 residues in the CDR3. The V gene's germline CDR1 is KGHSH and CDR2 LQKENI. The germline V and J ends were trimmed by 6 bases and 8 bases, with 22 bases remaining between them. Here the CDR3 reads CASSRRDNNPGGYTF. CDR3 DNA sequence: TGTGCCAGCTCCCGCAGGGACAACAACCCCGGGGGCTACACCTTC.

This clone was recorded only once. The V gene is TRBV18, the J gene TRBJ2-3, with 15 positions matching TRBD2. Losses at the gene ends were 3 bases for V and 2 bases for J; bases not matched to a gene: 6. Germline V gene data show CDR1 as KGHSH and CDR2 as LQKENI. This CDR3 comprises 18 residues. In DNA, the CDR3 is TGTGCCAGCTCACCTACCGGGACTAGCGGGGGGTACACAGATACGCAGTATTTT. Protein: CASSPTGTSGGYTDTQYF.

V and J are TRBV5-5 and TRBJ2-3, with D perhaps assigned TRBD1 or TRBD2 (5 bases each). The CDR3 consists of 15 residues. V was cut by 3 bases and J by 2 bases, with 13 bases left in between. Germline CDR1 and CDR2: SGHKS and YYEKEE (reference sequence). In DNA, the CDR3 is TGTGCCAGCAGCTCGAGGAGAGGGGCCACAGATACGCAGTATTTT. It yields the protein CASSSRRGATDTQYF.

The rearrangement uses TRBV7-3 and TRBJ2-2; 9 nucleotides agree with TRBD1. The CDR3 length is 16 residues. The V segment lost 4 bases and the J segment 2 bases; nucleotides outside the gene matches: 5. Germline lookup yields CDR1 SGHTA and CDR2 FQGTGA. The CDR3 region is CASSSQGAVNTGELFF. The CDR3 nucleotides read TGTGCCAGCAGCTCACAGGGGGCGGTCAACACCGGGGAGCTGTTTTTT.

The chain employs TRBV6-2 or TRBV6-3 and TRBJ1-2, with D possibly being TRBD1 (6 bases). The CDR3 covers 13 residues. Trimming removed 6 bases from V and 10 bases from J, with 18 bases in between. From germline, CDR1 is MNHEY and CDR2 SVGEGT. The CDR3 loop reads CASSKNRGAAYTF. The CDR3 nucleotides read TGTGCCAGCAGCAAGAACCGGGGGGCTGCCTACACCTTC.

The chain has TRBV3-1 (or the pseudogene TRBV3-2) and TRBJ1-3, with TRBD1 matching 9 bases. CDR1 and CDR2 (germline): LGHDT, YNNKEL (reference sequence). The CDR3 runs to 17 residues. V was pared by 3 bases and J by 0 bases, with 6 bases of the junction left unmatched. CDR3: CASSHFTGGISGNTIYF. CDR3 nucleotide sequence: TGTGCCAGCAGCCACTTTACAGGGGGCATCTCTGGAAACACCATATATTTT.

The V and J genes are TRBV7-2 and TRBJ2-5; the match to TRBD2 covers 11 bases. The germline V gene has CDR1 SGHTA and CDR2 FQGNSA. V lost 3 bases and J lost 2; bases outside the gene matches: 8. This CDR3 is 17 amino acids long. The CDR3 protein is CASSLGLAGGLQETQYF. The CDR3 region has the DNA TGTGCCAGCAGCTTGGGGCTAGCGGGGGGACTTCAAGAGACCCAGTACTTC.

The rearrangement uses TRBV10-3 and TRBJ1-4; D uncertain. Germline lookup yields CDR1 ENHRY and CDR2 SYGVKD. V was clipped by 3 bases and J by 7 bases, with 15 bases between them. This CDR3 region has 15 residues. The CDR3 nucleotides read TGTGCCATCAGTGATCCAAGGGCGCACGGTGAAAAACTGTTTTTT. Its translation is CAISDPRAHGEKLFF.

The CDR3 DNA reads TGTGCCAGCAGCCAAAGGAGTCGGACAGGGGCTGGAAACACCATATATTTT. Its translation: CASSQRSRTGAGNTIYF. V is TRBV3-1 (or the pseudogene TRBV3-2) and J is TRBJ1-3; 9 nucleotides line up with TRBD1. This CDR3 spans 17 amino acids. CDR1 LGHDT and CDR2 YNNKEL come from the germline V gene (reference sequence). The V gene end was trimmed by 2 bases and the J gene end by 2 bases; junction bases not matched to a gene: 7.

The V and J genes are TRBV4-3 and TRBJ2-1, with 8 bases aligning to TRBD2. This CDR3 has 14 residues. V was clipped by 6 bases and J by 8 bases; unmatched bases: 9. Germline V gene lookup returns CDR1 LGHNA and CDR2 YSLEER. The CDR3 spells CASRFGGDFDEQFF. CDR3 sequence (DNA): TGCGCCAGCAGGTTCGGGGGGGACTTCGATGAGCAGTTCTTC.

J is TRBJ1-6 and V is TRBV6-5; D uncertain. Between the trimmed V and J ends, which lost 7 bases and 2 bases, there was a span of 12 bases. The CDR3 contains 15 residues. The germline CDR1 and CDR2 sequences are MNHEY and SVGAGI. This chain's CDR3 is CASTPGRAYNSPLHF. The CDR3 DNA reads as TGTGCCAGCACCCCGGGGAGGGCCTATAATTCACCCCTCCACTTT.

The chain combines TRBV7-6 with TRBJ1-1; D is undetermined. Germline V lookup: CDR1 SGHVS, CDR2 FNYEAQ. CDR3 length: 16 residues. Deletions cut 5 bases from V and 4 bases from J, with 20 bases between. The CDR3 nucleotides read TGTGCCAGCAGCCCTATCGTTACGGGGATGGGCACTGAAGCTTTCTTT. Translation gives CASSPIVTGMGTEAFF.

With regard to this clone: The same CDR3 is also encoded by other DNA sequences in this sample. This chain connects TRBV5-4 to TRBJ2-1; 10 nucleotides match TRBD2. Germline trimming cut 2 bases from V and 4 bases from J; bases unmatched to any gene: 3. The germline CDR1 and CDR2 sequences are SGHNT and YYREEE (reference sequence). CDR3 length: 15 amino acids. The CDR3 DNA follows: TGTGCCAGCAGCTTAGCGGGGGGGCTTTACAATGAGCAGTTCTTC. This encodes CASSLAGGLYNEQFF.

The chain uses TRBV11-2 and TRBJ1-4, with unresolved D. The CDR3 totals 14 residues. Germline values: CDR1 SGHAT, CDR2 FQNNGV. V lost 0 bases and J 2 bases, leaving 4 bases between the germline ends. In DNA, the CDR3 is TGTGCCAGCAGCTTAGACTCGACTAATGAAAAACTGTTTTTT. It is translated as CASSLDSTNEKLFF.

The chain has TRBV7-9 and TRBJ1-6, with D unclear. V was pared by 5 bases and J by 5 bases, with 10 bases between. CDR1 is SEHNR and CDR2 is FQNEAQ in the germline V gene (reference sequence). There are 14 residues in the CDR3. CDR3 sequence reads: CASSPESNNSPLHF. Here the CDR3 DNA reads TGTGCCAGCAGCCCTGAGTCGAATAATTCACCCCTCCACTTT.

The gene calls are TRBV7-9 and TRBJ1-5, with D possibly matching TRBD1 (6 bases). The CDR3 is 12 amino acids. Germline V gene lookup returns CDR1 SEHNR and CDR2 FQNEAQ (reference sequence). The V and J ends lost 7 bases and 4 bases respectively, with 8 bases between them. Written as DNA, the CDR3 is TGTGCCAGCATCACAGGGAATCAGCCCCAGCATTTT. Amino acids: CASITGNQPQHF.

The chain links TRBV30 to TRBJ1-4; possible D gene TRBD1, 5 bases. This CDR3 comprises 13 residues. CDR1 is GTSNPN and CDR2 is SVGIG in the germline V gene (reference sequence). V lost 2 bases and J 8 bases, leaving 12 bases between the germline ends. The CDR3 coding sequence is TGTGCCTGGAGTTCGGGGGAATGGGAAAAACTGTTTTTT. Its protein is CAWSSGEWEKLFF.

The chain is built from TRBV5-8 and TRBJ1-6, with TRBD1 identical over 7 bases. The germline CDR1 and CDR2 sequences are SGHTS and YDEGEE. Trimming cost V 4 bases and J 7 bases; bases outside gene matches: 17. The CDR3 sequence is 18 residues long. CDR3 DNA: TGTGCCAGCAGCCCCCTGCGGTTGTCAGGGGGTAACAATTCACCCCTCCACTTT. Translation gives CASSPLRLSGGNNSPLHF.

V gene TRBV2 combines with J gene TRBJ1-6, with D possibly TRBD1 on 5 matching bases. The V end lost 5 bases, the J end lost 6 bases, and 17 bases lay between the germline ends. The CDR3 has 16 amino acids. CDR1 is SNHLY, CDR2 FYNNEI, per germline. Here the CDR3 reads CASSPTWPGGNSPLHF. The CDR3 nucleotides are TGTGCCAGCAGTCCAACTTGGCCGGGGGGTAATTCACCCCTCCACTTT.

V usage is TRBV6-5 and J usage is TRBJ1-2, with a weak D call TRBD1 (6 bases). Trimming removed 2 bases at V and 7 bases at J, with 14 bases between. The CDR3 covers 14 residues. Germline V gene lookup returns CDR1 MNHEY and CDR2 SVGAGI. The CDR3 reads CASSYGTSGAGYTF. The DNA for the CDR3 is TGTGCCAGCAGTTACGGGACATCCGGGGCTGGCTACACCTTC.